Listed below are T cell receptor beta chains from one sample, sequenced in a study of cytomegalovirus exposure and HLA in healthy donors. Profiled with immunoSEQ multiplex PCR; TCRdb holds only in-frame clones, not every one. The data contain 150,000 to 180,000 clones, around 82% of them singletons. The material sequenced was PBMCs. The origin of the receptors is a middle-aged woman in good health and CMV-seropositive. Each CDR3 is given with its conserved first and last residue. D genes are given only for firm matches. Clone size is shown for a subset of rows, as once, few, many or a class of expanded clone.

j_call: TRBJ1-2; clone_size: few; v_call: TRBV5-8; d_call: -; cdr3_aa: CASSLWADDGYTF; cdr3_nt: TGTGCCAGCAGCTTGTGGGCAGATGATGGCTACACCTTC
j_call: TRBJ2-3; clone_size: -; v_call: TRBV7-8; d_call: TRBD1; cdr3_aa: CASSLVGQTTDTQYF; cdr3_nt: TGTGCCAGCAGCTTAGTGGGACAGACCACAGATACGCAGTATTTT
j_call: TRBJ2-1; clone_size: few; v_call: TRBV6-1; d_call: -; cdr3_aa: CASSELPEVSYNEQFF; cdr3_nt: TGTGCCAGCAGTGAATTACCGGAGGTTTCCTACAATGAGCAGTTCTTC
j_call: TRBJ2-7; clone_size: -; v_call: TRBV5-1; d_call: -; cdr3_aa: CASSLALRQEQYF; cdr3_nt: TGCGCCAGCAGCTTGGCTCTCCGTCAGGAGCAGTACTTC
j_call: TRBJ2-7; clone_size: -; v_call: TRBV29-1; d_call: TRBD2; cdr3_aa: CSVEVGLAREQYF; cdr3_nt: TGCAGCGTTGAAGTGGGACTAGCGAGGGAGCAGTACTTC
j_call: TRBJ2-1; clone_size: -; v_call: TRBV30; d_call: -; cdr3_aa: CAWSVLVYNEQFF; cdr3_nt: TGTGCCTGGAGTGTACTAGTTTACAATGAGCAGTTCTTC
j_call: TRBJ2-7; clone_size: once; v_call: TRBV11-3; d_call: -; cdr3_aa: CASSLNSRSSYEQYF; cdr3_nt: TGTGCCAGCAGCTTAAATTCTAGAAGCTCCTACGAGCAGTACTTC
j_call: TRBJ2-7; clone_size: -; v_call: TRBV19; d_call: TRBD2; cdr3_aa: CASSISASGSFSYEQYF; cdr3_nt: TGTGCCAGTAGTATCTCGGCTAGCGGGTCCTTCTCCTACGAGCAGTACTTC
j_call: TRBJ2-7; clone_size: -; v_call: TRBV29-1; d_call: TRBD2; cdr3_aa: CSVQREEGYEQYF; cdr3_nt: TGCAGCGTTCAGCGGGAAGAGGGGTACGAGCAGTACTTC
j_call: TRBJ1-2; clone_size: -; v_call: TRBV5-1; d_call: TRBD1; cdr3_aa: CASSLVGQGVNYGYTF; cdr3_nt: TGCGCCAGCAGCTTGGTGGGACAGGGGGTTAACTATGGCTACACCTTC
j_call: TRBJ2-7; clone_size: -; v_call: TRBV5-1; d_call: -; cdr3_aa: CASSDRSAYEQYF; cdr3_nt: TGCGCCAGCTCCGACCGGAGCGCCTACGAGCAGTACTTC
j_call: TRBJ2-7; clone_size: -; v_call: TRBV7-2; d_call: TRBD1; cdr3_aa: CASSGGGTGAYEQYF; cdr3_nt: TGTGCCAGCAGCGGAGGGGGGACAGGGGCCTACGAGCAGTACTTC
j_call: TRBJ2-7; clone_size: -; v_call: TRBV7-9; d_call: TRBD1; cdr3_aa: CASSATGGFGYEQYF; cdr3_nt: TGTGCCAGCAGCGCAACAGGGGGCTTTGGCTACGAGCAGTACTTC
j_call: TRBJ2-7; clone_size: few; v_call: TRBV28; d_call: TRBD1; cdr3_aa: CASSLGVGQGLLGAYEQYF; cdr3_nt: TGTGCCAGCAGTTTAGGAGTGGGACAGGGGCTATTAGGGGCCTACGAGCAGTACTTC
j_call: TRBJ2-7; clone_size: -; v_call: TRBV6-5; d_call: TRBD2; cdr3_aa: CASSPSGRNEQYF; cdr3_nt: TGTGCCAGCAGCCCCAGCGGGAGAAACGAGCAGTACTTC
j_call: TRBJ2-1; clone_size: -; v_call: TRBV5-4; d_call: -; cdr3_aa: CASSLSKAVSSYNEQFF; cdr3_nt: TGTGCCAGCAGCTTGTCGAAGGCGGTAAGCTCCTACAATGAGCAGTTCTTC
j_call: TRBJ1-4; clone_size: -; v_call: TRBV4-2; d_call: TRBD1; cdr3_aa: CASSQSEPGQGARAEKLFF; cdr3_nt: TGTGCCAGCAGCCAATCCGAACCGGGACAGGGGGCGAGGGCTGAAAAACTGTTTTTT
j_call: TRBJ2-2; clone_size: once; v_call: TRBV27; d_call: TRBD1; cdr3_aa: CASSLRQGVGGELFF; cdr3_nt: TGTGCCAGCAGTCTCAGACAGGGTGTAGGCGGGGAGCTGTTTTTT
j_call: TRBJ2-3; clone_size: -; v_call: TRBV30; d_call: TRBD2; cdr3_aa: CAWSSLAGAYSDTQYF; cdr3_nt: TGTGCCTGGAGTTCCCTAGCGGGAGCTTATTCAGATACGCAGTATTTT
j_call: TRBJ1-2; clone_size: -; v_call: TRBV6-6; d_call: TRBD1; cdr3_aa: CASSRTGGNYGYTF; cdr3_nt: TGTGCCAGCAGTCGGACAGGAGGGAACTATGGCTACACCTTC
j_call: TRBJ1-5; clone_size: once; v_call: TRBV19; d_call: TRBD1; cdr3_aa: CASSLTGGNQPQHF; cdr3_nt: TGTGCCAGTAGTTTGACAGGGGGGAATCAGCCCCAGCATTTT
j_call: TRBJ2-5; clone_size: -; v_call: TRBV11-2; d_call: TRBD2; cdr3_aa: CASSLGLREDHGAQYF; cdr3_nt: TGTGCCAGCAGCTTAGGTCTGCGGGAGGACCACGGGGCCCAGTACTTC
j_call: TRBJ2-3; clone_size: -; v_call: TRBV9; d_call: -; cdr3_aa: CASSPNTDTQYF; cdr3_nt: TGTGCCAGCAGCCCAAACACAGATACGCAGTATTTT
j_call: TRBJ2-5; clone_size: -; v_call: TRBV28; d_call: TRBD2; cdr3_aa: CASSTLAGGQETQYF; cdr3_nt: TGTGCCAGCAGTACTCTAGCGGGGGGACAAGAGACCCAGTACTTC
j_call: TRBJ2-1; clone_size: few; v_call: TRBV5-3; d_call: -; cdr3_aa: CARSLGSSGRCSYNEQFF; cdr3_nt: TGTGCCAGAAGCTTGGGGTCCAGCGGGCGATGTAGTTACAATGAGCAGTTCTTC